This T cell receptor beta chain is from a study of blood T cell repertoires in COVID-19. Study summary: Sites across the United States, Italy and Spain contributed samples from acute and convalescent COVID-19.

Study processing details: Cell counts per sample came from amplifying reference gene primers. Clones were sequenced by immunoSEQ multiplex PCR, and TCRdb holds only the in-frame ones, with some missing. That table gives V, J and clone size, and the DNA gave D and trimming. The sample carries about 300,000 clones, 80% to 90% recorded once. This clone has more than one count but fewer than ten. The junction had 7 bases not matched to a gene; V was cut back by 3 bases and J by 2 bases. CDR3 size: 17 residues. Germline loops: CDR1 SGHVS, CDR2 FQNEAQ. The origin of this receptor is a man between 18 and 29 years old who had recovered from COVID-19. Sequencing was done on a sample of peripheral blood. The chain recombines TRBV7-8 with TRBJ1-5; 10 bases are shared with TRBD1. CDR3 amino acids: CASSFSAGTGGNQPQHF. CDR3 coding DNA: TGTGCCAGCAGCTTTTCAGCCGGGACAGGGGGCAATCAGCCCCAGCATTTT.